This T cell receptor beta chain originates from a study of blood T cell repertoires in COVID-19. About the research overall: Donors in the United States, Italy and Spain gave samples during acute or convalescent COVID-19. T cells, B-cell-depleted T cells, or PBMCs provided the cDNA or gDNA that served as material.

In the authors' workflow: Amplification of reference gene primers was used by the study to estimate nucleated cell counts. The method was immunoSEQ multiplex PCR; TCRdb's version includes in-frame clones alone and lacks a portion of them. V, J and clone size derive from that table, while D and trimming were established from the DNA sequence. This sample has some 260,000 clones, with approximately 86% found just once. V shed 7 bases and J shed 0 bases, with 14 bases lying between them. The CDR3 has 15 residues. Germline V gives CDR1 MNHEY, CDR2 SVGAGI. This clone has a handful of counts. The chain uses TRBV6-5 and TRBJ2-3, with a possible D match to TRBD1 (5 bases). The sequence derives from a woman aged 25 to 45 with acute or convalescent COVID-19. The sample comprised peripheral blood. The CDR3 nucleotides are TGTGCCAGCAAGGCAACAGGCTCTAGCACAGATACGCAGTATTTT. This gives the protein CASKATGSSTDTQYF.